The next 22 T cell receptor beta chains were all read from a single sample in a study of blood T cell repertoires in COVID-19. Repertoires were generated with immunoSEQ multiplex PCR, while TCRdb's copy carries only in-frame clones and drops some. Of 170,000 or so clones listed, 65% to 85% are singletons. The sequenced material came from peripheral blood. The receptors derive from a woman in her sixties or seventies with acute or convalescent COVID-19.

The V and J genes are TRBV3-1 (or the pseudogene TRBV3-2) and TRBJ2-2; 10 bases fit TRBD1. The V segment lost 4 bases and the J segment 6 bases; nucleotides outside the gene matches: 8. The CDR3 is 16 amino acids. The V gene's germline CDR1 is LGHDT and CDR2 YNNKEL (reference sequence). Here the CDR3 DNA reads TGTGCCAGCAGCCGCGGGGGGACAGGGGAAGCCGGGGAGCTGTTTTTT. Its translation is CASSRGGTGEAGELFF.

The genes are TRBV27 and TRBJ1-1, with 7 nucleotides matching TRBD1. CDR1 is MNHEY and CDR2 is SMNVEV in the germline V gene (reference sequence). The J segment lost 4 bases and the V segment lost 6 bases, leaving 11 bases of the junction unmatched. This CDR3 has 15 amino acids. CDR3 loop: CASSLANRGFTEAFF. In nucleotides, the CDR3 is TGTGCCAGCAGCCTCGCGAACAGGGGTTTCACTGAAGCTTTCTTT.

This chain joins TRBV19 and TRBJ1-2, with a possible D match to TRBD1 (5 bases). CDR1 LNHDA and CDR2 SQIVND come from the germline V gene (reference sequence). The CDR3 contains 13 residues. Trimming took 6 bases from V and 6 from J, leaving 14 bases between them. CDR3 loop: CASRQSWGNGYTF. The CDR3, as DNA: TGTGCCAGTAGACAGTCATGGGGCAATGGCTACACCTTC.

The chain uses TRBV7-9 and TRBJ2-5; 10 nucleotides match TRBD1. This CDR3 contains 15 residues. The germline V gene has CDR1 SEHNR and CDR2 FQNEAQ (reference sequence). The ends lost 4 bases at V and 2 bases at J; junction bases unmatched: 4. CDR3 protein: CASSSSDRGQETQYF. In DNA, the CDR3 is TGTGCCAGCAGCTCGTCGGACAGGGGGCAAGAGACCCAGTACTTC.

In its sample, this clone was seen a few times. V and J are TRBV23-1 and TRBJ1-6; a possible D gene is TRBD1 (5 bases). TRBV23-1 is assigned to the ORF class and has an uncertain function. The CDR3 is 17 amino acids. V lost 4 bases and J lost 7, with 20 bases in between. CDR3 in DNA: TGCGCCAGCAGTCCCTCCCTTCGCCAGGGCCTCAATTCACCCCTCCACTTT. It codes for CASSPSLRQGLNSPLHF.

The V call is TRBV29-1, the J call TRBJ1-4, with TRBD1 matching over 9 bases. V was clipped by 5 bases and J by 10 bases; unmatched bases: 8. Germline CDR1 reads SQVTM; CDR2 reads ANQGSEA. The CDR3 contains 13 residues. The CDR3 region is CSVLTGGLAKLFF. CDR3 DNA sequence: TGCAGCGTTCTAACAGGGGGCCTAGCAAAACTGTTTTTT.

This chain joins TRBV5-1 and TRBJ1-3; 12 bases map to TRBD1. Germline values: CDR1 SGHRS, CDR2 YFSETQ. J gave up 1 base and V 0 bases, and 5 bases lay outside the gene matches. CDR3 length: 18 amino acids. The DNA for the CDR3 is TGCGCCAGCAGCTTGGGAACGGGACAGGGGGCTTCTGGAAACACCATATATTTT. It specifies CASSLGTGQGASGNTIYF.

This clone was recorded a few times. The CDR3 nucleotides read TGTGCCAGCAGGTTCCTAGCCAATGGCTACACCTTC. Its protein is CASRFLANGYTF. The chain links TRBV28 to TRBJ1-2; D is ambiguous. V was cut by 6 bases and J by 6 bases, with 11 bases left in between. This CDR3 comprises 12 residues. The V gene's germline CDR1 is MDHEN and CDR2 SYDVKM.

V usage is TRBV19 and J usage is TRBJ1-3; D gene unclear. From germline, CDR1 is LNHDA and CDR2 SQIVND (reference sequence). The CDR3 covers 12 residues. The V gene lost 9 bases and the J gene lost 0 bases, with 6 bases spanning the gap. The CDR3 nucleotides read TGTGCCAGCCCCCACTCTGGAAACACCATATATTTT. Its protein product is CASPHSGNTIYF.

The rearrangement uses TRBV18 and TRBJ2-3; 12 positions match TRBD2. Trimming removed 1 base from V and 2 bases from J; junction bases left unmatched: 10. Germline CDR1 KGHSH, CDR2 LQKENI. CDR3 length equals 19 residues. DNA of the CDR3: TGTGCCAGCTCACCACGGGCTAGCGGGGGGGCCGGGGCCACAGATACGCAGTATTTT. This encodes CASSPRASGGAGATDTQYF.

V usage is TRBV3-1 (or the pseudogene TRBV3-2) and J usage is TRBJ1-3; the D is unclear. This CDR3 has 12 amino acids. Germline V CDR1 and CDR2: LGHDT, YNNKEL (reference sequence). Deletions cut 1 base from V and 7 bases from J, with 5 bases between. The CDR3 protein is CASSQGENTIYF. The CDR3 coding sequence is TGTGCCAGCAGCCAAGGCGAGAACACCATATATTTT.

This chain links TRBV27 with TRBJ1-2; 9 bases agree with TRBD1. Germline CDR1 reads MNHEY; CDR2 reads SMNVEV (reference sequence). The CDR3 has 13 amino acids. The V segment lost 7 bases and the J segment 8 bases; nucleotides outside the gene matches: 8. CDR3 loop: CASMDRGRGGYTF. As DNA, the CDR3 is TGTGCCAGCATGGACAGGGGTAGAGGGGGCTACACCTTC.

The V and J genes are TRBV15 and TRBJ1-3, with 8 bases fitting TRBD1. CDR1 is LNHNV and CDR2 is YYDKDF in the germline V gene (reference sequence). Germline trimming cut 0 bases from V and 7 bases from J; bases unmatched to any gene: 5. The CDR3 consists of 15 residues. The CDR3, as DNA: TGTGCCACCAGCAGAGATAAAACAGGGGGTAACACCATATATTTT. Its protein is CATSRDKTGGNTIYF.

This clone was found a few times. The chain links TRBV7-2 to TRBJ1-6; D uncertain. Trimming took 8 bases from V and 1 from J, leaving 12 bases between them. The CDR3 extends over 15 amino acids. Germline V gives CDR1 SGHTA, CDR2 FQGNSA. This CDR3 reads CASRGGSSYNSPLHF. CDR3 nucleotides: TGTGCCAGCCGGGGTGGGAGTTCCTATAATTCACCCCTCCACTTT.

The V call is TRBV6-9, the J call TRBJ1-5, with D tentatively TRBD1 (5 bases). This CDR3 comprises 15 residues. The V and J ends lost 6 bases and 1 base respectively, with 13 bases between them. Germline CDR1 reads MNHGY; CDR2 reads SVAAGI. The CDR3 is CASRVGARSNQPQHF. Here the CDR3 DNA reads TGTGCCAGCAGGGTTGGGGCAAGAAGCAATCAGCCCCAGCATTTT.

The rearrangement links TRBV7-9 to TRBJ1-6, with 7 positions matching TRBD1. This CDR3 has 14 amino acids. V shed 3 bases, J shed 6 bases, and the junction held 2 bases outside the gene matches. Germline V CDR1 and CDR2: SEHNR, FQNEAQ (reference sequence). The CDR3 loop is CASSLTGSNSPLHF. CDR3 sequence (DNA): TGTGCCAGCAGCTTGACAGGGAGTAATTCACCCCTCCACTTT. Full variable domain (rest looked up from reference TRBV7-9 and TRBJ1-6): DTGVSQNPRHKITKRGQNVTFRCDPISEHNRLYWYRQTLGQGPEFLTYFQNEAQLEKSRLLSDRFSAERPKGSFSTLEIQRTEQGDSAMYLCASSLTGSNSPLHFGNGTRLTVT.

This chain joins TRBV4-1 and TRBJ1-2; D remains ambiguous. From germline, CDR1 is MGHRA and CDR2 YSYEKL. There are 16 residues in the CDR3. V was trimmed by 3 bases and J by 5 bases, leaving 19 bases between them. CDR3: CASSQGQTLRLYGYTF. In DNA form, the CDR3 reads TGCGCCAGCAGCCAGGGTCAGACACTCCGGCTGTATGGCTACACCTTC.

The chain joins TRBV15 to TRBJ1-4, with a tentative D call TRBD1 (5 bases). The V gene lost 0 bases and the J gene lost 3 bases, with 11 bases spanning the gap. The CDR3 runs 16 residues. Germline V gene data show CDR1 as LNHNV and CDR2 as YYDKDF (reference sequence). The CDR3 here is CATSRDGTAANEKLFF. CDR3 bases: TGTGCCACCAGCAGAGATGGGACTGCCGCTAATGAAAAACTGTTTTTT.

The chain is built from TRBV5-1 and TRBJ1-6; 8 bases align to TRBD1. The CDR3 length is 16 residues. The trim removed 0 bases at V and 6 bases at J, leaving 5 bases unmatched. Germline V lookup: CDR1 SGHRS, CDR2 YFSETQ. CDR3 nucleotides: TGCGCCAGCAGCTTGGAATGGACAGGGATTAATTCACCCCTCCACTTT. It translates to CASSLEWTGINSPLHF.

The rearrangement links TRBV9 to TRBJ2-5; TRBD2 matches 14 bases. J gave up 1 base and V 4 bases, and 3 bases lay outside the gene matches. CDR3 size: 16 residues. Germline V gene data show CDR1 as SGDLS and CDR2 as YYNGEE. The CDR3 sequence: CASSLGLAGGQETQYF. Here the CDR3 DNA reads TGTGCCAGCAGCCTCGGACTAGCGGGGGGCCAAGAGACCCAGTACTTC. Full variable domain (rest looked up from reference TRBV9 and TRBJ2-5): DSGVTQTPKHLITATGQRVTLRCSPRSGDLSVYWYQQSLDQGLQFLIQYYNGEERAKGNILERFSAQQFPDLHSELNLSSLELGDSALYFCASSLGLAGGQETQYFGPGTRLLVL.

The J gene is TRBJ1-5, the V gene TRBV6-6; D call uncertain. Germline CDR1 MNHNY, CDR2 SVGAGI (reference sequence). The CDR3 is made up of 13 amino acids. Trimming took off 6 bases at V and 5 bases at J, with 11 bases between the two ends. CDR3 residues: CASRSDNYQPQHF. The CDR3 region has the DNA TGTGCCAGCAGAAGTGACAACTATCAGCCCCAGCATTTT.

The chain joins TRBV7-6 to TRBJ2-1; 11 nucleotides match TRBD2. Per germline, CDR1 SGHVS and CDR2 FNYEAQ. With 5 bases clipped from V and 5 bases from J, the junction kept 8 bases outside the gene matches. CDR3 length: 16 residues. In nucleotides, the CDR3 is TGTGCCAGCAGCGCGCCTCTAGCGGGGGGACACAATGAGCAGTTCTTC. It encodes CASSAPLAGGHNEQFF.